Below, one TCR beta chain is given with its context. The protocol was immunoSEQ multiplex PCR, while the TCRdb copy is restricted to in-frame clones and leaves out a portion. Among over a million clones listed, more than 65% were seen once. Germline V gives CDR1 LGHNT, CDR2 FRNRAP. The CDR3 has 15 amino acids. Trimming shortened V by 6 bases and J by 2 bases, and 14 bases separated the two germline ends. The study enrolled healthy HIV-negative adults without recent acute infections or vaccinations as donors. These data originate in a study of shared clonotypes between healthy human individuals. The rearrangement links TRBV12-5 to TRBJ2-1, with D possibly matching TRBD2 (6 bases). The sequencing input was memory CD4+ T cells sorted from blood. Subset meaning: CD45RA-negative fraction. This TCR was sampled from a man between 18 and 29 years old in good health. CDR3 protein: CASGPTSFTYNEQFF. The CDR3 DNA sequence: TGTGCTAGTGGGCCGACTAGTTTCACCTACAATGAGCAGTTCTTC.